This T cell receptor beta chain appears in the sequencing data of a study of shared clonotypes between healthy human individuals. The germline gives CDR1 GTSNPN, CDR2 SVGIG (reference sequence). CDR3 size: 13 residues. Trimming stripped 7 bases from V and 4 bases from J, with 14 bases between. Measured with immunoSEQ multiplex PCR; TCRdb has only the in-frame clones, and not every one. Of a few million clones listed, about 92% are singletons. The sequencing input was naive CD4+ T cells sorted from blood. As for subset: CD45RA+ positively selected. V gene TRBV30 combines with J gene TRBJ1-5; D unresolved. The receptor was isolated from a man aged 18 to 30 in good health. For the CDR3, the DNA is TGTGCCTCAGCCGCGGCCGCTAATCAGCCCCAGCATTTT. Translating it yields CASAAAANQPQHF.